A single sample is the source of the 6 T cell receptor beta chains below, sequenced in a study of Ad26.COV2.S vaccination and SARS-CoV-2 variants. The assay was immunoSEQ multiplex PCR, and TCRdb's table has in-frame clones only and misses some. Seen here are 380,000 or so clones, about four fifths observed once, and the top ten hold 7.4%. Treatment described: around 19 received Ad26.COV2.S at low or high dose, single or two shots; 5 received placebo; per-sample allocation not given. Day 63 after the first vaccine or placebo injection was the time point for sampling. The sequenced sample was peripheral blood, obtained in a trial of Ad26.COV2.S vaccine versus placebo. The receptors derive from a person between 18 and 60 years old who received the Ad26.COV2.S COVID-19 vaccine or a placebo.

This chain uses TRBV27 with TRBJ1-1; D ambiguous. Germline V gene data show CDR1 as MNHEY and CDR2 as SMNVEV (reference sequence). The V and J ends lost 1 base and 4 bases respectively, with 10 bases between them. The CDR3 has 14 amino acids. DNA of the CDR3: TGTGCCAGCAGTTTATACGGGGTGGCCACTGAAGCTTTCTTT. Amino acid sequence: CASSLYGVATEAFF.

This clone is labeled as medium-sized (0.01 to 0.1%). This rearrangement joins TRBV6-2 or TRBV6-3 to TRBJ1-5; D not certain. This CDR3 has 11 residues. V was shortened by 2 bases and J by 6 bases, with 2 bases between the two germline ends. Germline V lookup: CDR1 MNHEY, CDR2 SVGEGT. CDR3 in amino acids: CASSYPQPQHF. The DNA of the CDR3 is TGTGCCAGCAGTTACCCTCAGCCCCAGCATTTT.

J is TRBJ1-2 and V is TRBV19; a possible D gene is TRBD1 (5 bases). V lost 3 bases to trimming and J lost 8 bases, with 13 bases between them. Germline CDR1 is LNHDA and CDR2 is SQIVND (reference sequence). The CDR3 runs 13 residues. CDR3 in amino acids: CASSITQGGGYTF. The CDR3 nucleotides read TGTGCCAGTAGTATTACTCAGGGTGGAGGCTACACCTTC.

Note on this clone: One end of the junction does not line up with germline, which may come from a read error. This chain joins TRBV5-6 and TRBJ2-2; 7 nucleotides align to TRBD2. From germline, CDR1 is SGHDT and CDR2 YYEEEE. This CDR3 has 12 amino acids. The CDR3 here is CASSLNGGGLFF. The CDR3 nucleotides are TGTGCCAGCAGCTTGAATGGCGGGGGGCTGTTTTTT.

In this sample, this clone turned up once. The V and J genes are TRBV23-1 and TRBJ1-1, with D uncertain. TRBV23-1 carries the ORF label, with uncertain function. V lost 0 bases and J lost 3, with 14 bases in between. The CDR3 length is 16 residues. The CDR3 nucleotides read TGCGCCAGCAGTCAATCGATCGGCCCTGAAGACACTGAAGCTTTCTTT. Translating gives CASSQSIGPEDTEAFF.

The DNA of the CDR3 is TGCGCCAGCAGTCCTGAGACAGGGGGGATCCCAGATACGCAGTATTTT. This encodes CASSPETGGIPDTQYF. The chain has TRBV4-1 and TRBJ2-3; TRBD1 matches 9 bases. This CDR3 has 16 residues. Per the germline V gene, CDR1 is MGHRA and CDR2 is YSYEKL. Losses at the gene ends were 6 bases for V and 4 bases for J; bases not matched to a gene: 11.